The source of this T cell receptor beta chain is a study of glioma-infiltrating T cells. About this clonotype: The antigen remains unidentified.

The study, taken as a whole, reports: Tissue-blood divergence was below expectation in non-neoplastic patients, above in gliomas.

Trimming removed 0 bases at V and 2 bases at J, with 15 bases between. CDR1 and CDR2 from the germline V gene are SQVTM and ANQGSEA. The CDR3 is made up of 16 amino acids. Amplification of TCR alpha and beta CDR3 regions from RNA used iRepertoire nested multiplex PCR. TCRdb re-derived calls from the multiplex PCR reads in MiXCR, one entry per CDR3 protein. The table has approximately 120,000 distinct CDR3 sequences, 20% to 25% seen once. The chain uses TRBV29-1 and TRBJ2-3; maybe TRBD2 (5 bases). Sequences were obtained from glioma tissue, nonneoplastic brain tissue, or PBMCs (not recorded which). This TCR came from a human donor with low-grade glioma or glioblastoma, undergoing nonglioma brain surgery, or in good health (not recorded which). DNA for the CDR3: TGCAGCGTTGAAGAGCGGGTAGCAGGCGACACAGATACGCAGTATTTT. As protein: CSVEERVAGDTDTQYF.